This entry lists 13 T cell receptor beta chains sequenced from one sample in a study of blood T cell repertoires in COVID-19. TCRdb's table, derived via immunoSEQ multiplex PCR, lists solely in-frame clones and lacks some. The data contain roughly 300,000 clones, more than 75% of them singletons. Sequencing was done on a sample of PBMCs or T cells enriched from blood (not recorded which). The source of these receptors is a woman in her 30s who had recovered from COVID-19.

The CDR3 reads CASSPDLRTVPHKNTEAFF. CDR3 in DNA: TGTGCCAGCAGCCCGGATTTACGGACAGTTCCCCATAAGAACACTGAAGCTTTCTTT. The V and J genes are TRBV3-1 (or the pseudogene TRBV3-2) and TRBJ1-1; a possible D gene is TRBD1 (6 bases). Germline CDR1 reads LGHDT; CDR2 reads YNNKEL (reference sequence). V shed 4 bases and J shed 1 base, with 25 bases lying between them. This CDR3 has 19 residues.

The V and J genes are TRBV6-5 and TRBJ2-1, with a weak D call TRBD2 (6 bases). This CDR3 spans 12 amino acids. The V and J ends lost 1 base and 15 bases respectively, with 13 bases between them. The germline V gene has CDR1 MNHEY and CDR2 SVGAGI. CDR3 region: CASSYLRGALFF. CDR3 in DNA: TGTGCCAGCAGTTACTTGCGGGGTGCTTTGTTCTTC.

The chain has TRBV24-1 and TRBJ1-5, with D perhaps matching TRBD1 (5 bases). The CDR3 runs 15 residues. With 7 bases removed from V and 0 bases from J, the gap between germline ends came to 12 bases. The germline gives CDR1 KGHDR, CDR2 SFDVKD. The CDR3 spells CATSGGTFSNQPQHF. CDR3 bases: TGTGCCACCAGCGGGGGAACGTTTAGCAATCAGCCCCAGCATTTT.

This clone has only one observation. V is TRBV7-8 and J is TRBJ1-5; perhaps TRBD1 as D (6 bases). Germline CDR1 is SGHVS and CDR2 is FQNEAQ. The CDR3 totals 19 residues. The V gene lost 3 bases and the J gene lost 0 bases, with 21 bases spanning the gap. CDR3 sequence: CASSFAAMQQGYSNQPQHF. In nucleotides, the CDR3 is TGTGCCAGCAGCTTCGCCGCGATGCAACAGGGTTATAGCAATCAGCCCCAGCATTTT. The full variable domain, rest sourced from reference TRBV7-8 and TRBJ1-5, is GAGVSQSPRYKVAKRGQDVALRCDPISGHVSLFWYQQALGQGPEFLTYFQNEAQLDKSGLPSDRFFAERPEGSVSTLKIQRTQQEDSAVYLCASSFAAMQQGYSNQPQHFGDGTRLSIL.

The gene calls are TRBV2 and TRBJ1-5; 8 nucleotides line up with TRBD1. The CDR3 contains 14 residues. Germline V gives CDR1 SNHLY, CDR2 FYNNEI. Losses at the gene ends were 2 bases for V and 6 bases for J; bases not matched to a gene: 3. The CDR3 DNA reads TGTGCCAGCAGTGAACTCACAGGGGGTCAGCCCCAGCATTTT. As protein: CASSELTGGQPQHF.

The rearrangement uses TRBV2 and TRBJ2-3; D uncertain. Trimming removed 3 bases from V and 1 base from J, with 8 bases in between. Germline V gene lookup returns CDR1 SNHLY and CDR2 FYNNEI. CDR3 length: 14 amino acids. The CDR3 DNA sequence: TGTGCCAGCAGTGAGCAGCGACGCACAGATACGCAGTATTTT. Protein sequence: CASSEQRRTDTQYF.

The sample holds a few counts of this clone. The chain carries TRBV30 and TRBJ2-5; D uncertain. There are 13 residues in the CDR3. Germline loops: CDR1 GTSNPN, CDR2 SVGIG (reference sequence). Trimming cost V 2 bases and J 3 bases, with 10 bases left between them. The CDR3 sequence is CAWSKREKETQYF. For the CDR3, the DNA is TGTGCCTGGAGTAAACGAGAAAAAGAGACCCAGTACTTC.

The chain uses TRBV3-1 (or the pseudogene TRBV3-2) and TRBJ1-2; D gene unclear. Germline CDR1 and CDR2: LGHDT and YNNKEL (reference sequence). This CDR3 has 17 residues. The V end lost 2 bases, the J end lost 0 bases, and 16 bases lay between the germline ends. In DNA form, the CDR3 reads TGTGCCAGCAGCCAACCGACGGACTTCGGGGCTAACTATGGCTACACCTTC. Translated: CASSQPTDFGANYGYTF.

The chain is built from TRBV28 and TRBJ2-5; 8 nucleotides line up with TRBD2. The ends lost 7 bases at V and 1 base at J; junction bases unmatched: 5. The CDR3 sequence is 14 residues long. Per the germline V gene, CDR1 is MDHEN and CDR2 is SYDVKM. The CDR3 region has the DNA TGTGCCAGCAACTTAGCGGGGATCCAAGAGACCCAGTACTTC. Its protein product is CASNLAGIQETQYF.

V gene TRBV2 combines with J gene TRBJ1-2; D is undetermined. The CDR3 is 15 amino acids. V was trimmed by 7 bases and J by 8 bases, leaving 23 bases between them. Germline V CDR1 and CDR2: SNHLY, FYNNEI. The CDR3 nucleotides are TGTGCCAGCATTAAAGGCTTTCTAGATCTGGAGGGCTACACCTTC. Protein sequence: CASIKGFLDLEGYTF.

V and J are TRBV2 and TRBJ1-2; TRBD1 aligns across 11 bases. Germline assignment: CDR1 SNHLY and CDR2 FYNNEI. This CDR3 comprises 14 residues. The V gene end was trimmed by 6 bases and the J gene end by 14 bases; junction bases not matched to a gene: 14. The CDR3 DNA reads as TGTGCCAGCAGACCTTCGCGAGGACAGGGGGCTTTGACCTTC. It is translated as CASRPSRGQGALTF.

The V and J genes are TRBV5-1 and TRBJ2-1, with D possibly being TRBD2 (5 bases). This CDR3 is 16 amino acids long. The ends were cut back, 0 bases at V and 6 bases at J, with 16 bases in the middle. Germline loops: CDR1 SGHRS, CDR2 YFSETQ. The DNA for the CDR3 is TGCGCCAGCAGCTTGGCCAGCGGAGGCCTCTCCAATGAGCAGTTCTTC. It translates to CASSLASGGLSNEQFF.

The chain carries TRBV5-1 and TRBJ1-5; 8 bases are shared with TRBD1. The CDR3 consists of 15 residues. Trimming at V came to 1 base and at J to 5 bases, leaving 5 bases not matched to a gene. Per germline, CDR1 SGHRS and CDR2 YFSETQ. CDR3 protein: CASSLNGQGDQPQHF. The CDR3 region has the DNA TGCGCCAGCAGCTTGAACGGACAGGGCGATCAGCCCCAGCATTTT.